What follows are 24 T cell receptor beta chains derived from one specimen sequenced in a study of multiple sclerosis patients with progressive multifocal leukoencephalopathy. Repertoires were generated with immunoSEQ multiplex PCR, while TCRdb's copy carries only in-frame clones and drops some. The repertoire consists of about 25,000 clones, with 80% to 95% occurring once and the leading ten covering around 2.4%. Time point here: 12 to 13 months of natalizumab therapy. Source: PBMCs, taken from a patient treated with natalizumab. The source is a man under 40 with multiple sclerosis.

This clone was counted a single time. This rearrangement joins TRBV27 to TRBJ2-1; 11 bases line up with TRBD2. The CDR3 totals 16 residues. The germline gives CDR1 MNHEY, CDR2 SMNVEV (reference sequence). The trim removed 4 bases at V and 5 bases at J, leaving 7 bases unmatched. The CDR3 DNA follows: TGTGCCAGCAGTTGGGAACTAGCGGGAGTCCACAATGAGCAGTTCTTC. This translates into CASSWELAGVHNEQFF.

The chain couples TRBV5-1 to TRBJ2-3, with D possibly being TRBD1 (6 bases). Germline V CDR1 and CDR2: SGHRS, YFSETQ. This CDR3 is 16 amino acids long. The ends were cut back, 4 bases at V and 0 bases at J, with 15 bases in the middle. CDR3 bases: TGCGCCAGCAGCAGTGGGACACAGTATAGCACAGATACGCAGTATTTT. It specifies CASSSGTQYSTDTQYF.

The CDR3 bases are TGTGCCTGGAGGGGGGCAGGCAACACTGAAGCTTTCTTT. It translates to CAWRGAGNTEAFF. The rearrangement uses TRBV30 and TRBJ1-1; maybe TRBD1 (6 bases). Per germline, CDR1 GTSNPN and CDR2 SVGIG (reference sequence). There are 13 residues in the CDR3. Trimming pared 3 bases from V and 2 bases from J, leaving 10 bases between.

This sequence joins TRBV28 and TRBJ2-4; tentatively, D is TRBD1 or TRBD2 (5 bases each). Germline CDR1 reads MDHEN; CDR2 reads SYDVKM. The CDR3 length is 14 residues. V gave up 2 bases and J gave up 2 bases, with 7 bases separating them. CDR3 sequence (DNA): TGTGCCAGCAGTTTAGGGGGTTCCAAAAACATTCAGTACTTC. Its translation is CASSLGGSKNIQYF. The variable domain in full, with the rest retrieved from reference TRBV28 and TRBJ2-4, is DVKVTQSSRYLVKRTGEKVFLECVQDMDHENMFWYRQDPGLGLRLIYFSYDVKMKEKGDIPEGYSVSREKKERFSLILESASTNQTSMYLCASSLGGSKNIQYFGAGTRLSVL.

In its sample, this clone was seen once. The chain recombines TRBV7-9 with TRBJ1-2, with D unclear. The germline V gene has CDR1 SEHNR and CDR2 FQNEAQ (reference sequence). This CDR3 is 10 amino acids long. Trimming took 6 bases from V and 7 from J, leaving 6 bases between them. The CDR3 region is CASRAIGYTF. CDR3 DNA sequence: TGTGCCAGCAGGGCAATTGGCTACACCTTC.

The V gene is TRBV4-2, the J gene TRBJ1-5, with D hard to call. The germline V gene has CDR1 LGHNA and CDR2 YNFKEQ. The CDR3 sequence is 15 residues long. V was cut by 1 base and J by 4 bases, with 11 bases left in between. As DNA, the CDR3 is TGTGCCAGCAGCCAAGGTCCAGGTCTGAATCAGCCCCAGCATTTT. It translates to CASSQGPGLNQPQHF.

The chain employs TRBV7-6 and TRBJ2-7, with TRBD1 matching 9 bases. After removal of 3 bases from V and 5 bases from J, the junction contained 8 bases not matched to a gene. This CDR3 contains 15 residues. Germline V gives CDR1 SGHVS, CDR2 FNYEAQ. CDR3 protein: CASSLAPGQGDEQYF. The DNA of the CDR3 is TGTGCCAGCAGCTTGGCCCCGGGACAGGGAGACGAGCAGTACTTC. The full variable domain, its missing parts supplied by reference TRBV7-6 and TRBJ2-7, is GAGVSQSPRYKVTKRGQDVALRCDPISGHVSLYWYRQALGQGPEFLTYFNYEAQQDKSGLPNDRFSAERPEGSISTLTIQRTEQRDSAMYRCASSLAPGQGDEQYFGPGTRLTVT.

This chain's CDR3 is CASSLDRSSSYEQYV. CDR3 DNA: TGTGCCAGCAGCTTGGACCGTTCGAGTTCCTACGAGCAGTACGTC. The rearrangement links TRBV11-3 to TRBJ2-7, with D unclear. Looked up from germline, CDR1 is SGHNT and CDR2 is YENEEA. The V gene lost 3 bases and the J gene lost 1 base, with 13 bases spanning the gap. CDR3 length equals 15 residues.

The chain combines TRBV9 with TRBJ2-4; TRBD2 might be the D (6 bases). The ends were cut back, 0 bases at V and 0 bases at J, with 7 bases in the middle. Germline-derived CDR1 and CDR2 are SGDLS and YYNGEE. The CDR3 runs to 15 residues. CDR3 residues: CASSVGDLAKNIQYF. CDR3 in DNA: TGTGCCAGCAGCGTAGGGGACTTAGCCAAAAACATTCAGTACTTC.

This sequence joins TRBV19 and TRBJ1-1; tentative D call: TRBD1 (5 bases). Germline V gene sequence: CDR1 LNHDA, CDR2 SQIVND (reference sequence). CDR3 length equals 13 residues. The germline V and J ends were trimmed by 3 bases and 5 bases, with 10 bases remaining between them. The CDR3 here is CASSIRVQTEAFF. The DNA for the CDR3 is TGTGCCAGTAGTATCAGGGTTCAGACTGAAGCTTTCTTT.

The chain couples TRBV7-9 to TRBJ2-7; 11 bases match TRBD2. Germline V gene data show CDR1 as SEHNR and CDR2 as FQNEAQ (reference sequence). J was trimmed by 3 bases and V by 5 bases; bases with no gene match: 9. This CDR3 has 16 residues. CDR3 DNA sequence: TGTGCCAGCAGCCCACCACGGGGACTAGCGGTCTACGAGCAGTACTTC. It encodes CASSPPRGLAVYEQYF.

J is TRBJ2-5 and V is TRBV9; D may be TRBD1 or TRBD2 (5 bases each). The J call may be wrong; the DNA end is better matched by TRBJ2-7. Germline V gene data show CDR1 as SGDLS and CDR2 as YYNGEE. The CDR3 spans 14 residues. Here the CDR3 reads CASGPGPLTYEQYF. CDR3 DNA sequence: TGTGCCAGCGGACCGGGACCACTAACCTACGAGCAGTACTTC.

CDR3 bases: TGTGCCAGCAGCTTGGAGATGCACCACAATGAGCAGTTCTTC. Translation gives CASSLEMHHNEQFF. The chain carries TRBV5-6 and TRBJ2-1; D ambiguous. The V gene's germline CDR1 is SGHDT and CDR2 YYEEEE. The CDR3 extends over 14 amino acids. V lost 0 bases, J lost 5 bases, and 9 bases lay in between.

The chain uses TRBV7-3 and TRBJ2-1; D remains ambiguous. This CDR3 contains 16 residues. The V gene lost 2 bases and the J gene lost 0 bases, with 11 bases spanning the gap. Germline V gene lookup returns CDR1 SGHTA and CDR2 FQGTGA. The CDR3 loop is CASSLGGASSYNEQFF. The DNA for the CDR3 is TGTGCCAGCAGCTTAGGCGGTGCGAGCTCCTACAATGAGCAGTTCTTC.

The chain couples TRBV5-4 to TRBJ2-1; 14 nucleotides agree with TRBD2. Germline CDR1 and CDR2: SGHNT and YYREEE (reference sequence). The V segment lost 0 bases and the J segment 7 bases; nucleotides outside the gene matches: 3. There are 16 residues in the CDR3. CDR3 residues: CASSLVRLAGGNEQFF. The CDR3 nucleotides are TGTGCCAGCAGCTTGGTCCGACTAGCGGGAGGGAATGAGCAGTTCTTC.

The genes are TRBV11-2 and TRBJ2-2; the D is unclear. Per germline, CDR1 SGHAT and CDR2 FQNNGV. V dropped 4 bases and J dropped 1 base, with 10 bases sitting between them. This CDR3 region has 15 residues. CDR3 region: CASSSLTLNTGELFF. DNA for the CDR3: TGTGCCAGCAGCTCCCTGACTTTGAACACCGGGGAGCTGTTTTTT.

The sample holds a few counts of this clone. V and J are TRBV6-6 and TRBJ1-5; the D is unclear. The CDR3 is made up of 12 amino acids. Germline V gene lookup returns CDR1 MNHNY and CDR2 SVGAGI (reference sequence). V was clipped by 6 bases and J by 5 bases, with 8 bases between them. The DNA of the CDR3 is TGTGCCAGCAGCCGACAAGATCAGCCCCAGCATTTT. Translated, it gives CASSRQDQPQHF.

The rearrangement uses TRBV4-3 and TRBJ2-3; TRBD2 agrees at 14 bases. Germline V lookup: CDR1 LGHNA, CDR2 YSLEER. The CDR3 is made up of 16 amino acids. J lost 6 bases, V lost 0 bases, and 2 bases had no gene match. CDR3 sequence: CASSQDGTSGSDTQYF. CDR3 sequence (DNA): TGCGCCAGCAGCCAAGATGGGACTAGCGGGAGCGATACGCAGTATTTT.

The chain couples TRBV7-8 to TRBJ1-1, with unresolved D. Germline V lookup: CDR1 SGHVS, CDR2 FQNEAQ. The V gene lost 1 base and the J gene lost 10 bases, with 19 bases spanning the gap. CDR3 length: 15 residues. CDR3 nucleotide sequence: TGTGCCAGCAGCTTAGTGGCGGGAGGTAGGATCGGAGCTTTCTTT. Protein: CASSLVAGGRIGAFF.

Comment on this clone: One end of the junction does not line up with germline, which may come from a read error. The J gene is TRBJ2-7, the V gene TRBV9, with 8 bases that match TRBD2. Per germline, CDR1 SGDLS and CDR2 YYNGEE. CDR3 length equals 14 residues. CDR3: CASSVTGGSYGQYF. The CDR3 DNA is TGTGCCAGCAGCGTAACGGGAGGGTCCTACGGGCAGTACTTC.

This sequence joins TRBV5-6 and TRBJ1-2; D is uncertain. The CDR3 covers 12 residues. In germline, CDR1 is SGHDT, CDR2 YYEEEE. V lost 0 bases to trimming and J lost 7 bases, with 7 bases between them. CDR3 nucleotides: TGTGCCAGCAGCTTGGGGGGTCTTGGCTACACCTTC. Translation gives CASSLGGLGYTF.

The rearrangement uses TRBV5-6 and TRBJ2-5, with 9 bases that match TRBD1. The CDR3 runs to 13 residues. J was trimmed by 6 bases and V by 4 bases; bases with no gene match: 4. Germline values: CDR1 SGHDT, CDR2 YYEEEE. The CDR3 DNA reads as TGTGCCAGCAGCGCGGACAGGGGAAAGACCCAGTACTTC. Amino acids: CASSADRGKTQYF.

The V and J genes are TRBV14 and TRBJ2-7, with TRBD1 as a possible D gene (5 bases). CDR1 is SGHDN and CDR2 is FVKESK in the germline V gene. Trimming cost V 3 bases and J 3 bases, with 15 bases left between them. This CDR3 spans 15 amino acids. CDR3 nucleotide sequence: TGTGCCAGCAGCCATCAGCTGACAGCATACTACGAGCAGTACTTC. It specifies CASSHQLTAYYEQYF.

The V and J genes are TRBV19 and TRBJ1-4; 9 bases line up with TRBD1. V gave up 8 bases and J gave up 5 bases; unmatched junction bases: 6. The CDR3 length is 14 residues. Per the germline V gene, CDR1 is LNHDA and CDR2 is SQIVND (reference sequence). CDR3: CASRTGGRNEKLFF. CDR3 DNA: TGTGCCAGTCGTACAGGGGGCCGGAATGAAAAACTGTTTTTT.